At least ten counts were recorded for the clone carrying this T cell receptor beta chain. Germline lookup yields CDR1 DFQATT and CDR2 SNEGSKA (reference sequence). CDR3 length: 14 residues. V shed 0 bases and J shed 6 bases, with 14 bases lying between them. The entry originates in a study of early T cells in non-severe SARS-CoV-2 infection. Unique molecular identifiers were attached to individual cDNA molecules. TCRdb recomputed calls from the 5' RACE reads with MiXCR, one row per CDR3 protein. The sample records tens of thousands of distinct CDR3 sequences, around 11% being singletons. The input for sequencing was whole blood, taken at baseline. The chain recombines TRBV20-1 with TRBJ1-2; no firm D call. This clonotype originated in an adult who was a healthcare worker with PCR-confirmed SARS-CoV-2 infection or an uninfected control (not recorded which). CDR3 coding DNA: TGCAGTGCTAGAGATCGGGCGGCAACACATGGCTACACCTTC. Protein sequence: CSARDRAATHGYTF.